This section outlines one T cell receptor beta chain sequence together with its context. Its cognate antigen is unknown. The V segment lost 5 bases and the J segment 8 bases; nucleotides outside the gene matches: 5. This CDR3 is built from 15 residues. This record comes from a study of T-cell reconstitution after alpha-beta-depleted transplantation in children. The study's findings and limits: Surviving recipient T cells and thymic progenitors accounted for the high day-60 TCRbeta diversity observed in some patients. A year post-transplant, T-cell counts and diversity derived mostly from newly produced T cells. Several hundred expanded graft clones reportedly supplied alpha-beta T cells about two months after transplant.

This sample's TCRbeta library carried unique molecular identifier barcodes. MiXCR, applied by TCRdb to the PCR reads, yields one record per CDR3 protein. The sample contains approximately 82,000 distinct CDR3 sequences, around a sixth of which appear only once. The V gene is TRBV12-3 or TRBV12-4, the J gene TRBJ2-1, with 14 bases aligning to TRBD2. The TCR was taken from a male patient aged 2-10 years who had a stem cell transplant for acute lymphoblastic leukemia, so the T cells may come from the graft donor. The sequencing here drew on PBMCs, mostly from graft donor cells, taken 360 days after TCRalphabeta/CD19-depleted stem cell transplant. The CDR3 coding sequence is TGTGCCAGCAGTAGGGGACTAGCGGGAGTTGATGAGCAGTTCTTC. Translating it yields CASSRGLAGVDEQFF.